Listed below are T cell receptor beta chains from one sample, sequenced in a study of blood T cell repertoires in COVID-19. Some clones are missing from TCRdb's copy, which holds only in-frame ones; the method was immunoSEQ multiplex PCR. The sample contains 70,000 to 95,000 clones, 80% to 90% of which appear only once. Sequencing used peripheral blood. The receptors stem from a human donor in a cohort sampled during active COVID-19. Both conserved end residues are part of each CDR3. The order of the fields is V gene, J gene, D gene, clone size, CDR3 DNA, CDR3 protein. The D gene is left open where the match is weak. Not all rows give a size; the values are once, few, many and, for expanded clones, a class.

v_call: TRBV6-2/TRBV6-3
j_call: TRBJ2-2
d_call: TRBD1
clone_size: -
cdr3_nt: TGTGCCAGCAGTTACCCGAATGCAGGGGGCATCCCCACCGGGGAGCTGTTTTTT
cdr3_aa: CASSYPNAGGIPTGELFF

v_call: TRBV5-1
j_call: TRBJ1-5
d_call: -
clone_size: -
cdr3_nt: TGCGCCAGCAGCTTGGAACCAGCGGGGAAAAGCAATCAGCCCCAGCATTTT
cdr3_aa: CASSLEPAGKSNQPQHF

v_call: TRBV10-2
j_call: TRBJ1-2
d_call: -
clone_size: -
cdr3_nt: TGCGCCAGCAGCAAGGGGTTGTATGGCTACACCTTC
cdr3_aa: CASSKGLYGYTF

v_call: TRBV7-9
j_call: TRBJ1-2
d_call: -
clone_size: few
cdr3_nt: TGTGCCAGCAGCCACGGGACATTGCTCGGCTACACCTTC
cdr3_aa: CASSHGTLLGYTF

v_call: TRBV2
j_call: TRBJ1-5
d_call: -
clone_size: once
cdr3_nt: TGTGCCACTAGAAGAGGGGAGGAGCCCCAGCATTTT
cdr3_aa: CATRRGEEPQHF

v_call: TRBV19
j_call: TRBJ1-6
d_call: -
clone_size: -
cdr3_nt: TGTGCCAGTAGTACAGACAGAGGTACACCCCTCCACTTT
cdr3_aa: CASSTDRGTPLHF

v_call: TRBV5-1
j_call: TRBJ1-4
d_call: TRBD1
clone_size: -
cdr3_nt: TGCGCCAGCAGCGACTACAGGGGAACTAATGAAAAACTGTTTTTT
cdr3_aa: CASSDYRGTNEKLFF

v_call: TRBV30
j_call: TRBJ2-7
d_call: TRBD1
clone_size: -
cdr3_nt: TGTGCCTGGAGTGCCAGGGGGCCCTACGAGCAGTACTTC
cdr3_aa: CAWSARGPYEQYF

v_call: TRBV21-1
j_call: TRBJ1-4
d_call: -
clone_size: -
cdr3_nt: TGTGCCAGCAGCAAGAGGGGGCAGGGGGTTAGTTGTGCTGAAAAACTGTTTTTT
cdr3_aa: CASSKRGQGVSCAEKLFF

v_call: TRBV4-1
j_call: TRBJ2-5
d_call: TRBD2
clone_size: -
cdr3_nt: TGCGCCAGCAGCCTCATAGCGGGATTGGAGACCCAGTACTTC
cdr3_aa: CASSLIAGLETQYF

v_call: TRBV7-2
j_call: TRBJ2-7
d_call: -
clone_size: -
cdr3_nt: TGTGCCAGCAGCCCTACGGGGCAGGGGCGTTGGGACGAGCAGTACTTC
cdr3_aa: CASSPTGQGRWDEQYF

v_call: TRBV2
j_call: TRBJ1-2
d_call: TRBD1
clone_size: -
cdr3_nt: TGTGCCAGCAGTTATTTACAGGGGGAAGGCTACACCTTC
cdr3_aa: CASSYLQGEGYTF

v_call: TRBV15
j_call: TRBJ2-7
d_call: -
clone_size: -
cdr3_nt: TGTGCCACCAGCAGGCCGAGCTCCTACGAGCAGTACTTC
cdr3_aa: CATSRPSSYEQYF

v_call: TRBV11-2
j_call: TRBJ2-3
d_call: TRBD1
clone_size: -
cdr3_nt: TGTGCCAGCAGCTTCTTCAGGGGGCGCACAGATACGCAGTATTTT
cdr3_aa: CASSFFRGRTDTQYF

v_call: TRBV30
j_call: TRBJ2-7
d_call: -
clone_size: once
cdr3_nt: TGTGCCTGGAGTCGCCTGGGGGGTGCCGAGCAGTACTTC
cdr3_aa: CAWSRLGGAEQYF

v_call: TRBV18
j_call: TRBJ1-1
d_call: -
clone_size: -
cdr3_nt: TGTGCCAGCTCAGGCGGTCAGAACACTGAAGCTTTCTTT
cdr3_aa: CASSGGQNTEAFF

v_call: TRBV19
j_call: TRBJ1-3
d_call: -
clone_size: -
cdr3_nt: TGTGCCAGTAGTACCCCCGGACAGTGGCTTTCTGGAAACACCATATATTTT
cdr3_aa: CASSTPGQWLSGNTIYF

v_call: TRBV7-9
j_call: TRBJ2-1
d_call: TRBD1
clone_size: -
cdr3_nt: TGTGCCAGCAGCAAAGGTGGGCAGGGGGCGTCAAATGAGCAGTTCTTC
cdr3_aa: CASSKGGQGASNEQFF

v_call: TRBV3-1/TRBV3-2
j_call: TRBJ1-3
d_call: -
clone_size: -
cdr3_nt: TGTGCCAGCAGCCAAGGTCTAGGCTACTACTCTGGAAACACCATATATTTT
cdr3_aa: CASSQGLGYYSGNTIYF

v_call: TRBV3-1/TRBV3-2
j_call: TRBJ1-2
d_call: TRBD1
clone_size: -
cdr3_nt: TGTGCCAGCAGCCTCGGGACAGGGGATTTGACCGGCTACACCTTC
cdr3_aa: CASSLGTGDLTGYTF

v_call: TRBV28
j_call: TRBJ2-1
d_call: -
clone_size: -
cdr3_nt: TGTGCCAGCAGTTTGGTTGCGCATGCCGATGAGCAGTTCTTC
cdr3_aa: CASSLVAHADEQFF

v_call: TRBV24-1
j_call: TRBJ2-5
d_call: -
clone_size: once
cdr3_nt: TGTGCCACCAGTGATTCGCAGGCAACACAAGAGACCCAGTACTTC
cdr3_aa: CATSDSQATQETQYF

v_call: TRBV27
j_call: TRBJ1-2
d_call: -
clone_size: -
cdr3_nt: TGTGCCAGCAGTCCACGACAGGTAAAAGAGAACTATGGCTACACCTTC
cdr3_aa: CASSPRQVKENYGYTF

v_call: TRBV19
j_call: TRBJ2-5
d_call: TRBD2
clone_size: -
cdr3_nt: TGTGCCAGTAGTCTCTCCGCGGGACTAGCGGCTCAAGAGACCCAGTACTTC
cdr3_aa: CASSLSAGLAAQETQYF

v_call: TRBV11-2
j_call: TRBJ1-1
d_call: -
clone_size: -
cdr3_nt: TGTGCCAGCAGACCCGGGGGGGGCACTGAAGCTTTCTTT
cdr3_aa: CASRPGGGTEAFF

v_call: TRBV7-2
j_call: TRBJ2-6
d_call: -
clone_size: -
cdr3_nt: TGTGCCAGCAGCTTAGCGTTCGGCGGACACTCTGGGGCCAACGTCCTGACTTTC
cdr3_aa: CASSLAFGGHSGANVLTF

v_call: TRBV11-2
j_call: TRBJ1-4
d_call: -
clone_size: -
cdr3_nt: TGTGCCAGCCGCTATCCCGGTCGCGAAAAACTGTTTTTT
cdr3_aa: CASRYPGREKLFF

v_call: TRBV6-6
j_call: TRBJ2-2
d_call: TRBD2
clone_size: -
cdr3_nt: TGTGCCAGCATGGGGCTAGCGGTGAGCACCGGGGAGCTGTTTTTT
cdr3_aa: CASMGLAVSTGELFF

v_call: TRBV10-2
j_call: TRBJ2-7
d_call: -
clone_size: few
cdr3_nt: TGCGCCAGCAGTGAACCTAGCGCTACCTACGAGCAGTACTTC
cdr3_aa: CASSEPSATYEQYF

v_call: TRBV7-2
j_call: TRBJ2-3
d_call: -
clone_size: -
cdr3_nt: TGTGCCAGCAGCTTTAGCAGCACAGATACGCAGTATTTT
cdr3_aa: CASSFSSTDTQYF

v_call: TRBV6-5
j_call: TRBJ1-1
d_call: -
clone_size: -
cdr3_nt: TGTGCCAGCAACCATGGGGGGAGGCCAATTGAAGCTTTCTTT
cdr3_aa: CASNHGGRPIEAFF

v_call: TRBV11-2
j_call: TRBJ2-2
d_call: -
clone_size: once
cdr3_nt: TGTGCCAGCAGCCCAGCGTCAAAAGGCACCGGGGAGCTGTTTTTT
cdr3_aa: CASSPASKGTGELFF

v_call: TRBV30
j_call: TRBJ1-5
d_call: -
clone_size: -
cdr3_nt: TGTGCCTGGAGCTCGCAAGGGGGTTATCAGCCCCAGCATTTT
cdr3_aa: CAWSSQGGYQPQHF

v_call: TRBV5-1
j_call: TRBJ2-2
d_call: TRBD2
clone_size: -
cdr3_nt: TGCGCCAGCAGCCGAGGGCGGGGGGAGTTAAACACCGGGGAGCTGTTTTTT
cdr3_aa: CASSRGRGELNTGELFF

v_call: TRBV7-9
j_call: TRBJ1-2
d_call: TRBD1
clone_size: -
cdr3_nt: TGTGCCAGCAGCCGAGGACAGGGAAGTTATAACTATGGCTACACCTTC
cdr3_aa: CASSRGQGSYNYGYTF

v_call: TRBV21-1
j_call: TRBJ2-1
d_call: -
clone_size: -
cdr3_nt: TGTGCCAGCAGCAATGGAGGCCGTTCGGGGGTCTACAATGAGCAGTTCTTC
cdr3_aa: CASSNGGRSGVYNEQFF

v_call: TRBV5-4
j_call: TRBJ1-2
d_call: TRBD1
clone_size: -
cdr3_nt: TGTGCCAGCAGCGTGAACAGGGGTACGGACTATGGCTACACCTTC
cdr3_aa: CASSVNRGTDYGYTF

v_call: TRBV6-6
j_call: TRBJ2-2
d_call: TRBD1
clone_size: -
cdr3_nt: TGTGCCAGCAGTTACGGACAGGGGGCCACCGGGGAGCTGTTTTTT
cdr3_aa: CASSYGQGATGELFF

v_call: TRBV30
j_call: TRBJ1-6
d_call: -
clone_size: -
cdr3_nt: TGTGCCTGGAGACCTTTCCCGAGCTCCTATAATTCACCCCTCCACTTT
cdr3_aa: CAWRPFPSSYNSPLHF

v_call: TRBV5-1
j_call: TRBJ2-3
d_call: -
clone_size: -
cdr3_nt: TGCGCCAGCAGCTTGGCAGGGGTTCCAGATACGCAGTATTTT
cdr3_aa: CASSLAGVPDTQYF

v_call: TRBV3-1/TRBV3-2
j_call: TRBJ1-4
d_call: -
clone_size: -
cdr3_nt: TGTGCCAGCAGCCAAGGGACAGCAGCTAATGAAAAACTGTTTTTT
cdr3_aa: CASSQGTAANEKLFF

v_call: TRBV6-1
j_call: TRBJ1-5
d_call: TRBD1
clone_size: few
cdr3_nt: TGTGCCAGCAGTGGTTTGGGACAGGGGGCGCGTGGAAGGAATCAGCCCCAGCATTTT
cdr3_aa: CASSGLGQGARGRNQPQHF

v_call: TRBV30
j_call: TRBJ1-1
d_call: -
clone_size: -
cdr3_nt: TGTGCCTGGACAGGGTATATCACTGAAGCTTTCTTT
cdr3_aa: CAWTGYITEAFF

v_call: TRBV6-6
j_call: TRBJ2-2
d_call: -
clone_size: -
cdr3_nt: TGTGCCAGCAGTTACTCTAGGGGAAGCGGGGAGCTGTTTTTT
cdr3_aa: CASSYSRGSGELFF

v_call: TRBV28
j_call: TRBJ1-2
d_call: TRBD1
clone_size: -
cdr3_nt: TGTGCCAGCAGGACGGGACAGGGGGCGTATGGCTACACCTTC
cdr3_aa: CASRTGQGAYGYTF

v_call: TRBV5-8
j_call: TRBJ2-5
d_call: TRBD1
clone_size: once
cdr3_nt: TGTGCCAGCAGTTCCGCGGACAGGGGGCTTGAAGAGACCCAGTACTTC
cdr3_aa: CASSSADRGLEETQYF

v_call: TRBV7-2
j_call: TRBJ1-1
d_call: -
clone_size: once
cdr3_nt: TGTGCCAGCAGCTTAGAGGCAGGGATGACTGAAGCTTTCTTT
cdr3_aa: CASSLEAGMTEAFF

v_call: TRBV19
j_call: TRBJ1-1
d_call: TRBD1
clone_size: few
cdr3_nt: TGTGCCAGTAGTTCCCGGGACAGACTTATGAACACTGAAGCTTTCTTT
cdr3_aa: CASSSRDRLMNTEAFF

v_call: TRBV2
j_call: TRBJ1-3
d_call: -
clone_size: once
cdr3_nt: TGTGCCAGCAGCGTCGAGGGTTCTGGAAACACCATATATTTT
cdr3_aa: CASSVEGSGNTIYF

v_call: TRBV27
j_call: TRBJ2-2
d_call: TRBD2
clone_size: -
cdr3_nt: TGTGCCAGCAGTCCTACTAGCGTGGGGACCGGGGAGCTGTTTTTT
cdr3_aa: CASSPTSVGTGELFF

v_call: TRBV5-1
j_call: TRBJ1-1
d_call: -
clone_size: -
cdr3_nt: TGCGCCAGCAGCTCTGCCCCGCAGGAGAACACTGAAGCTTTCTTT
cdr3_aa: CASSSAPQENTEAFF